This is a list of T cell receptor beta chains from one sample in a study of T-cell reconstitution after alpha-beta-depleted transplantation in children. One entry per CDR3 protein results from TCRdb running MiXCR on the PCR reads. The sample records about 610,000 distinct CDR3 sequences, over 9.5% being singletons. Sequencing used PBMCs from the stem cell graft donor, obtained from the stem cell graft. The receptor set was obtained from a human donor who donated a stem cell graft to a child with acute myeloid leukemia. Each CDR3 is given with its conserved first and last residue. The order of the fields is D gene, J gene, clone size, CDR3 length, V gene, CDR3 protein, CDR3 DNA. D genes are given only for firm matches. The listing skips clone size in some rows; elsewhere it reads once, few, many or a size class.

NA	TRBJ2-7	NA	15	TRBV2	CASTPGLTTTYEQYF	TGTGCCAGCACACCGGGACTCACGACAACCTACGAGCAGTACTTC
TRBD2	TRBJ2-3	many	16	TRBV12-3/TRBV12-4	CASSPISGRGTDTQYF	TGTGCCAGCAGCCCCATTAGCGGGAGGGGAACAGATACGCAGTATTTT
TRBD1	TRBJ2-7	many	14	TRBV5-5	CASSFDRGGLEQYF	TGTGCCAGCAGTTTCGACAGGGGGGGGCTCGAGCAGTACTTC
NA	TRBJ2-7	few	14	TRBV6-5	CASSYVQGYYEQYF	TGTGCCAGCAGTTACGTGCAGGGGTACTACGAGCAGTACTTC
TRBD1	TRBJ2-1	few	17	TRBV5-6	CASSLRMTGMTYNEQFF	TGTGCCAGCAGCTTAAGAATGACAGGGATGACCTACAATGAGCAGTTCTTC
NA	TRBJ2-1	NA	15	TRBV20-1	CSARNGGAGNNEQFF	TGCAGTGCTAGGAATGGGGGGGCGGGGAACAATGAGCAGTTCTTC
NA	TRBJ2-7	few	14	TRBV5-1	CASSPAGISYEQYF	TGCGCCAGCAGCCCGGCGGGGATTTCCTACGAGCAGTACTTC
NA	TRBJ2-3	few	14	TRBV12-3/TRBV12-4	CASSFGPSTDTQYF	TGTGCCAGCAGTTTTGGGCCGTCCACAGATACGCAGTATTTT
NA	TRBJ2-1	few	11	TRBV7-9	CASSETGQQFF	TGTGCCAGCAGCGAGACAGGTCAGCAGTTCTTC
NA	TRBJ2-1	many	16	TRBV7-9	CASSPHIFSGDNEQFF	TGTGCCAGCAGCCCGCATATTTTTTCGGGGGACAATGAGCAGTTCTTC
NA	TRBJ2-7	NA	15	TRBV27	CASSLFDGSSYEQYF	TGTGCCAGCAGCTTGTTTGACGGGAGCTCCTACGAGCAGTACTTC
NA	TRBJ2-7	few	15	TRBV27	CASSLYVGGNYEQYF	TGTGCCAGCAGTTTATACGTCGGGGGCAACTACGAGCAGTACTTC
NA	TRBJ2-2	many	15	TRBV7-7	CASSLGLGNTGELFF	TGTGCTAGCAGCTTAGGTTTGGGGAACACCGGGGAGCTGTTTTTT
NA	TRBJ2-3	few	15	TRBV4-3	CASSQVPRGADTQYF	TGCGCCAGCAGCCAAGTCCCGAGGGGGGCAGATACGCAGTATTTT
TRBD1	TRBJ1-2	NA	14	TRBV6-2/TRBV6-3	CASTDYTGGNGYTF	TGTGCCAGCACCGACTATACAGGGGGCAATGGCTACACCTTC
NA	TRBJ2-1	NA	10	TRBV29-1	CSVAVGSQFF	TGCAGCGTTGCAGTCGGCTCGCAGTTCTTC
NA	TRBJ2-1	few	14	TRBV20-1	CSVQSGGRYNEQFF	TGCAGTGTTCAAAGCGGAGGGCGGTACAATGAGCAGTTCTTC
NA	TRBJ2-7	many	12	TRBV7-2	CASSFMFLEQYF	TGTGCCAGCAGCTTTATGTTCCTGGAGCAGTACTTC
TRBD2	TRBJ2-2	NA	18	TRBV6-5	CASSYSTLLAGEGGELFF	TGTGCCAGCAGTTACTCGACCCTCCTAGCGGGAGAGGGCGGGGAGCTGTTTTTT
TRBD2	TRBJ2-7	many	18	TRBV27	CASTLSLPSGSNPCEQYF	TGTGCCAGCACCCTAAGCCTCCCTAGCGGGAGTAACCCCTGCGAGCAGTACTTC
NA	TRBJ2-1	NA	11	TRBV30	CAWNGYNEQFF	TGTGCCTGGAATGGCTACAATGAGCAGTTCTTC
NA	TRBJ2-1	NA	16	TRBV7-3	CASSPGAMGTVNEQFF	TGTGCCAGCAGCCCCGGGGCGATGGGGACTGTCAATGAGCAGTTCTTC
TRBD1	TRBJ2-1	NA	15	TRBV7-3	CASSLPGQTYNEQFF	TGTGCCAGCAGCTTACCGGGACAGACTTACAATGAGCAGTTCTTC
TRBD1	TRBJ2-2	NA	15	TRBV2	CASSRQGTTTGELFF	TGTGCCAGCAGTCGACAGGGCACGACCACCGGGGAGCTGTTTTTT
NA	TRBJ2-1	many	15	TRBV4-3	CASSPHLSSYNEQFF	TGCGCCAGCAGCCCGCACCTGAGCTCCTACAATGAGCAGTTCTTC
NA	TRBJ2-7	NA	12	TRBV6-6	CASRRGTYEQYF	TGTGCCAGCAGACGGGGGACCTACGAGCAGTACTTC
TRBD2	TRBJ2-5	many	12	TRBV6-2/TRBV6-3	CASSYDRGSQYF	TGTGCCAGCAGTTATGATCGCGGGAGTCAGTACTTC
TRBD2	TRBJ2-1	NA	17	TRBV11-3	CASSPMTSGSSYNEQFF	TGTGCCAGCAGCCCCATGACTAGCGGGAGCTCCTACAATGAGCAGTTCTTC
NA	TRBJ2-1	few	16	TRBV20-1	CSARDLAVALGEVEFF	TGCAGTGCTAGAGATCTTGCTGTGGCACTAGGCGAAGTAGAGTTCTTC
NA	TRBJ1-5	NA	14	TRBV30	CAGRVSGGNQPQHF	TGTGCCGGAAGGGTGTCAGGGGGCAATCAGCCCCAGCATTTT
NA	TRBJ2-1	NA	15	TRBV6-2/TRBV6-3	CASSLLLKSYNEQFF	TGTGCCAGCAGCCTCCTCCTGAAGTCCTACAATGAGCAGTTCTTC
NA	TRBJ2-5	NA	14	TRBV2	CASETEEGRKTQYF	TGTGCCAGCGAAACCGAGGAAGGGAGAAAGACCCAGTACTTC
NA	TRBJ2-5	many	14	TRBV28	CASSPLDYKETQYF	TGTGCCAGCAGTCCGCTGGACTACAAAGAGACCCAGTACTTC
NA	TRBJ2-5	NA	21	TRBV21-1	CASSKETRPGLADNNQETQYF	TGTGCCAGCAGCAAAGAGACGCGTCCGGGACTAGCGGATAATAATCAAGAGACCCAGTACTTC
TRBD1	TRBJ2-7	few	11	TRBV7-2	CASSRWTGKYF	TGTGCCAGCAGCCGATGGACAGGGAAGTACTTC
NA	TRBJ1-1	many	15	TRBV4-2	CASSQDSTGNTEAFF	TGTGCCAGCAGCCAAGACTCCACAGGGAACACTGAAGCTTTCTTT
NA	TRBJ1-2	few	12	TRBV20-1	CSGSQVSYGYTF	TGCAGTGGCTCCCAGGTCTCCTATGGCTACACCTTC
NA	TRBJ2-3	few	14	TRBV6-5	CASSYWDKTDTQYF	TGTGCCAGCAGTTACTGGGACAAAACAGATACGCAGTATTTT
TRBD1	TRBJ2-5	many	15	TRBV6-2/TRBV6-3	CASSYYRGIQETQYF	TGTGCCAGCAGTTACTACAGGGGAATCCAAGAGACCCAGTACTTC
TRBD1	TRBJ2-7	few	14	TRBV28	CASRDRGESYEQYF	TGTGCCAGCAGAGACAGGGGCGAGTCCTACGAGCAGTACTTC
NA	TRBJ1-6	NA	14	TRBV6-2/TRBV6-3	CASIPGLVGSPLHF	TGTGCCAGCATCCCGGGATTGGTCGGATCACCCCTCCACTTT
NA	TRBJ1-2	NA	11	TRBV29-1	CSVESATFLTF	TGCAGCGTTGAGTCGGCGACCTTCCTCACCTTC
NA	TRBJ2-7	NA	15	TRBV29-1	CSVQTADGDSYEQYF	TGCAGCGTTCAGACAGCAGACGGAGACTCCTACGAGCAGTACTTC
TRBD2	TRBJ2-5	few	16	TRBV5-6	CASSSTSGRARETQYF	TGTGCCAGCAGCTCGACTAGCGGGAGGGCTCGGGAGACCCAGTACTTC
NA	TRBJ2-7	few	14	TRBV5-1	CASGRDTLRDEQYF	TGCGCCAGCGGAAGAGACACACTTAGGGACGAGCAGTACTTC
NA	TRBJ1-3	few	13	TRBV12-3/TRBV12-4	CASGTGSGNTIYF	TGTGCCAGCGGTACAGGGTCCGGAAACACCATATATTTT
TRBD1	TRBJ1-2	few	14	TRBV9	CASSAIQGLGGYTF	TGTGCCAGCAGCGCGATACAGGGGCTGGGTGGCTACACCTTC
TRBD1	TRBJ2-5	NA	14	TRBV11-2	CASSRTGSVETQYF	TGTGCCAGCAGCAGGACAGGGTCGGTGGAGACCCAGTACTTC
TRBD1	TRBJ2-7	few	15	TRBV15	CATSRVTGGLNEQYF	TGTGCCACCAGCAGAGTGACAGGGGGTTTAAACGAGCAGTACTTC
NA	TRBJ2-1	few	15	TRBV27	CASSLSAVGDNEQFF	TGTGCCAGCAGTTTATCCGCGGTCGGCGACAATGAGCAGTTCTTC
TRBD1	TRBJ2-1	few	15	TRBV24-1	CATSAWGTGANEQFF	TGTGCCACCAGTGCCTGGGGGACAGGGGCCAATGAGCAGTTCTTC
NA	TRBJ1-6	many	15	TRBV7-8	CASSLADGPNSPLHF	TGTGCCAGCAGCTTAGCGGACGGCCCTAATTCACCCCTCCACTTT
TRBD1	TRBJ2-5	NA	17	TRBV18	CASSPPVGQGAQETQYF	TGTGCCAGCTCACCACCAGTAGGACAGGGGGCTCAAGAGACCCAGTACTTC
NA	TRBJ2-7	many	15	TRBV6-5	CASSYSSLGSYEQYF	TGTGCCAGCAGTTACTCGAGCTTAGGCTCCTACGAGCAGTACTTC
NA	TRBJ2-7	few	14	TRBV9	CASSVAAQTREQYF	TGTGCCAGCAGCGTAGCCGCTCAGACCCGCGAGCAGTACTTC
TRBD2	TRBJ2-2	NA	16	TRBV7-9	CASSFSAGAGHGELFF	TGTGCCAGCAGCTTCTCGGCGGGAGCGGGTCACGGGGAGCTGTTTTTT
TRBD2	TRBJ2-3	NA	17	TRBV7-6	CASSLGVSGIRTDTQYF	TGTGCCAGCAGCTTAGGGGTTAGCGGGATTAGAACAGATACGCAGTATTTT
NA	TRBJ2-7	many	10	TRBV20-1	CSAGRDEQYF	TGCAGTGCAGGGCGCGACGAGCAGTACTTC